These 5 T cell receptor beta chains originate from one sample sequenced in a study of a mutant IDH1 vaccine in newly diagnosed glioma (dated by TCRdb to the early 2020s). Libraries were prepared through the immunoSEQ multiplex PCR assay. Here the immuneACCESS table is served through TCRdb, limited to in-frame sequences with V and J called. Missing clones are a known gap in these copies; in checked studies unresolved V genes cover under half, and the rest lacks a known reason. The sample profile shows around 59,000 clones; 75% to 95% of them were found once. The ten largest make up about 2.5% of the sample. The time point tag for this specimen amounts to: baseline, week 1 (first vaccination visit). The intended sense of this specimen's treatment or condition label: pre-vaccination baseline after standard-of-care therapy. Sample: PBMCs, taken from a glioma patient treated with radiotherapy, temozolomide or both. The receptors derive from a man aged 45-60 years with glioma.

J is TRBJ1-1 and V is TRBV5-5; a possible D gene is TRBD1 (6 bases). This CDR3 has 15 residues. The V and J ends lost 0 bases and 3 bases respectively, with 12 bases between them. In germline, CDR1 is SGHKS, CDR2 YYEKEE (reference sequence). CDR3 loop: CASSLAGGRDTEAFF. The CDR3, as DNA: TGTGCCAGCAGCTTGGCCGGGGGGCGAGACACTGAAGCTTTCTTT.

The CDR3 DNA is TGTGCCAGCAGGGCGGCGGGGGGACACAATGAGCAGTTCTTC. It specifies CASRAAGGHNEQFF. This chain uses TRBV27 with TRBJ2-1, with TRBD2 matching over 8 bases. Germline CDR1 and CDR2: MNHEY and SMNVEV (reference sequence). V trimming: 6 bases; J trimming: 5 bases; junction bases outside the gene matches: 6. This CDR3 spans 14 amino acids.

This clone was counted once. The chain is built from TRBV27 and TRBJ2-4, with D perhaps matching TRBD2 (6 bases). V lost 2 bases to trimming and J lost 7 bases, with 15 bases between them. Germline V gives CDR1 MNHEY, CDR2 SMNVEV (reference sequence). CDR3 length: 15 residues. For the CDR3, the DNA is TGTGCCAGCAGTTTAGGACTACCGGTGGCCAACATTCAGTACTTC. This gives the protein CASSLGLPVANIQYF.

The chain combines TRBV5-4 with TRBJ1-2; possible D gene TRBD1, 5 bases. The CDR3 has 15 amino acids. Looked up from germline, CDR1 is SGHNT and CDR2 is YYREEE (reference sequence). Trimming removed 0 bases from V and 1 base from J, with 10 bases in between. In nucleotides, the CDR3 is TGTGCCAGCAGCTTGGCAGGGCCTATTAACTATGGCTACACCTTC. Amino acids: CASSLAGPINYGYTF.

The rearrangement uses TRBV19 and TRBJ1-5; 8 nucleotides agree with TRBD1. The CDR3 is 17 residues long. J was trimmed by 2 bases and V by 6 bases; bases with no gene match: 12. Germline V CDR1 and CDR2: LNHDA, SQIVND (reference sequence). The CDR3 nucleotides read TGTGCCAGTAGCGGGGGGACAGGCCGATGGGGCAATCAGCCCCAGCATTTT. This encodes CASSGGTGRWGNQPQHF.